A selection of T cell receptor beta chains follows, all from one sample in a study of control samples from healthy donors and cancer patients. Assay: immunoSEQ multiplex PCR; the TCRdb copy retains only in-frame clones and omits some. The sample consists of 60,000 to 100,000 clones, 89% of them appearing once. Sequenced: blood. These receptors all come from a man aged 50 to 60 in good health. Both conserved end residues are part of each CDR3. D genes are given only for firm matches.

j_call d_call v_call cdr3_aa cdr3_nt
TRBJ2-3 TRBD2 TRBV7-9 CASSLGLAGPSTDTQYF TGTGCCAGCAGCTTGGGACTAGCGGGGCCTAGCACAGATACGCAGTATTTT
TRBJ1-4 NA TRBV2 CASSVDGREKLFF TGTGCCAGCAGTGTGGACGGAAGGGAAAAGCTGTTTTTT
TRBJ2-7 TRBD2 TRBV7-2 CASSLPGTSGYEQYF TGTGCCAGCAGCTTGCCAGGGACTAGCGGCTACGAGCAGTACTTC
TRBJ1-5 TRBD1 TRBV5-6 CASSSYRGLVGNQPQHF TGTGCCAGCAGCTCCTACAGGGGGCTAGTAGGCAATCAGCCCCAGCATTTT
TRBJ2-2 NA TRBV7-8 CASSLNSGSFTGELFF TGTGCCAGCAGCTTAAACTCCGGGAGCTTCACCGGGGAGCTGTTTTTT
TRBJ2-3 NA TRBV7-3 CAVGAGDGLSTDTQYF TGTGCCGTCGGAGCCGGGGACGGACTAAGCACAGATACGCAGTATTTT
TRBJ1-6 NA TRBV6-2/TRBV6-3 CASSSQGFDSPLHF TGTGCCAGCAGTTCCCAGGGGTTCGATTCACCCCTCCACTTT
TRBJ1-1 NA TRBV18 CASSPGLSTEAFF TGTGCCAGCTCACCCGGACTCTCCACTGAAGCTTTCTTT
TRBJ2-1 TRBD1 TRBV7-3 CASSSGGTGRLNEQFF TGTGCCAGCAGCTCCGGCGGGACAGGGCGTCTCAATGAGCAGTTCTTC
TRBJ2-4 NA TRBV4-2 CASSQVRGAKNIQYF TGTGCCAGCAGCCAAGTCCGCGGAGCGAAAAACATTCAGTACTTC